Following are 27 T cell receptor beta chains from one sample sequenced in a study of T cell responses to AZD1222 COVID-19 vaccine. Generated by immunoSEQ multiplex PCR, the TCRdb table keeps only in-frame clones and is missing some. The table lists about 140,000 clones, 90% of them singletons. Sequencing used peripheral blood, obtained on day 0 of AZD1222 vaccination. All receptors derive from an adult in good health.

The V and J genes are TRBV7-9 and TRBJ1-1; D is uncertain. Germline assignment: CDR1 SEHNR and CDR2 FQNEAQ (reference sequence). The CDR3 has 17 amino acids. V dropped 2 bases and J dropped 0 bases, with 16 bases sitting between them. The CDR3 nucleotides read TGTGCCAGCAGCTTATCCCCAAGTGTTCCCATGAACACTGAAGCTTTCTTT. Protein sequence: CASSLSPSVPMNTEAFF.

This sequence joins TRBV2 and TRBJ2-7, with 9 bases identical to TRBD2. CDR1 and CDR2 (germline): SNHLY, FYNNEI. The length of the CDR3 is 14 residues. Unmatched junction bases numbered 8, after V lost 8 bases and J lost 3 bases. CDR3 bases: TGTGCCAGCGGGACTAGCCGGTCCCGCTACGAGCAGTACTTC. Protein sequence: CASGTSRSRYEQYF. Full variable domain (rest looked up from reference TRBV2 and TRBJ2-7): EPEVTQTPSHQVTQMGQEVILRCVPISNHLYFYWYRQILGQKVEFLVSFYNNEISEKSEIFDDQFSVERPDGSNFTLKIRSTKLEDSAMYFCASGTSRSRYEQYFGPGTRLTVT.

V is TRBV24-1 and J is TRBJ1-4, with D hard to call. Germline lookup yields CDR1 KGHDR and CDR2 SFDVKD. The CDR3 spans 12 residues. V lost 2 bases, J lost 8 bases, and 5 bases lay in between. CDR3 coding DNA: TGTGCCACCAGTGATTACAGCGAAAAACTGTTTTTT. This codes for CATSDYSEKLFF.

The chain uses TRBV2 and TRBJ1-2; D not certain. V lost 0 bases and J 4 bases, leaving 12 bases between the germline ends. The CDR3 covers 15 residues. The germline V gene has CDR1 SNHLY and CDR2 FYNNEI. DNA for the CDR3: TGTGCCAGCAGTGAAGCGCGGACCATCCTCTATGGCTACACCTTC. It is translated as CASSEARTILYGYTF.

The J gene is TRBJ2-1, the V gene TRBV14; D is ambiguous. The CDR3 covers 12 residues. Trimming left V 0 bases short and J 4 bases short, with 1 base between. Germline V CDR1 and CDR2: SGHDN, FVKESK. The CDR3 DNA follows: TGTGCCAGCAGCCAAGAGTACAATGAGCAGTTCTTC. Amino acid sequence: CASSQEYNEQFF.

The CDR3 sequence is CASSVDTSGYEQYF. CDR3 nucleotides: TGTGCCAGCAGCGTAGATACTAGCGGCTACGAGCAGTACTTC. The rearrangement uses TRBV9 and TRBJ2-7, with 8 bases matching TRBD2. This CDR3 is built from 14 residues. The trim removed 0 bases at V and 3 bases at J, leaving 2 bases unmatched. Germline V gene sequence: CDR1 SGDLS, CDR2 YYNGEE.

The chain carries TRBV5-6 and TRBJ1-4; D call uncertain. Per the germline V gene, CDR1 is SGHDT and CDR2 is YYEEEE. Between the trimmed V and J ends, which lost 3 bases and 4 bases, there was a span of 4 bases. There are 12 residues in the CDR3. The CDR3, as DNA: TGTGCCAGCAGCTCCCTTAATGAAAAACTGTTTTTT. It yields the protein CASSSLNEKLFF.

The chain uses TRBV11-3 and TRBJ2-4, with D uncertain. V was shortened by 6 bases and J by 1 base, with 13 bases between the two germline ends. CDR1 and CDR2 from the germline V gene are SGHNT and YENEEA. The CDR3 has 15 amino acids. CDR3 in amino acids: CASSQISEAKNIQYF. CDR3 nucleotides: TGTGCCAGCAGTCAAATTTCAGAGGCCAAAAACATTCAGTACTTC.

The chain joins TRBV6-5 to TRBJ1-5; D is unclear. V was pared by 11 bases and J by 1 base, with 12 bases between. The CDR3 is 13 amino acids. Germline assignment: CDR1 MNHEY and CDR2 SVGAGI. CDR3 in amino acids: CASWADSNQPQHF. The CDR3 nucleotides are TGTGCCTCCTGGGCAGACAGCAATCAGCCCCAGCATTTT.

The CDR3 here is CASGRGATDTQYF. CDR3 DNA: TGTGCCAGCGGGCGGGGAGCCACAGATACGCAGTATTTT. The chain couples TRBV7-6 to TRBJ2-3; a possible D gene is TRBD2 (6 bases). This CDR3 has 13 amino acids. V lost 8 bases and J lost 2, with 11 bases in between. CDR1 and CDR2 from the germline V gene are SGHVS and FNYEAQ.

The CDR3 DNA reads TGTGCCAGTACCTCGCCGGGACTAGCGGGAAATGAGCAGTTCTTC. It codes for CASTSPGLAGNEQFF. The rearrangement uses TRBV19 and TRBJ2-1; 13 bases map to TRBD2. CDR1 LNHDA and CDR2 SQIVND come from the germline V gene (reference sequence). V lost 7 bases, J lost 7 bases, and 7 bases stayed unmatched. This CDR3 is built from 15 residues.

The chain joins TRBV10-3 to TRBJ2-1; the D gene is possibly TRBD1 (6 bases). The CDR3 extends over 14 amino acids. Germline V gives CDR1 ENHRY, CDR2 SYGVKD. V lost 5 bases, J lost 0 bases, and 8 bases lay in between. CDR3 nucleotide sequence: TGTGCCATCAGTACAGGGAGCTCCTACAATGAGCAGTTCTTC. Amino acids: CAISTGSSYNEQFF.

The chain has TRBV18 and TRBJ1-4; D not certain. Per germline, CDR1 KGHSH and CDR2 LQKENI. The CDR3 has 18 amino acids. The germline V and J ends were trimmed by 0 bases and 0 bases, with 14 bases remaining between them. The CDR3, as DNA: TGTGCCAGCTCACCACCGATATTAACGGTTGCAACTAATGAAAAACTGTTTTTT. Residues: CASSPPILTVATNEKLFF.

V usage is TRBV28 and J usage is TRBJ1-1; 9 nucleotides line up with TRBD1. Germline V gene data show CDR1 as MDHEN and CDR2 as SYDVKM. After removal of 4 bases from V and 0 bases from J, the junction contained 6 bases not matched to a gene. This CDR3 spans 16 amino acids. CDR3 DNA sequence: TGTGCCAGCAGTTCCTCCGGGACAGGGATGAACACTGAAGCTTTCTTT. Translating gives CASSSSGTGMNTEAFF.

The chain uses TRBV11-2 and TRBJ2-1, with D uncertain. With 5 bases removed from V and 8 bases from J, the gap between germline ends came to 13 bases. Germline V lookup: CDR1 SGHAT, CDR2 FQNNGV. CDR3 size: 13 residues. The CDR3 reads CASSPRVFDEQFF. The CDR3 nucleotides read TGTGCCAGCAGCCCCCGCGTTTTCGATGAGCAGTTCTTC.

The V call is TRBV11-3, the J call TRBJ2-7; no reliable D call. Germline CDR1 reads SGHNT; CDR2 reads YENEEA. Trimming removed 3 bases from V and 2 bases from J, with 11 bases in between. The CDR3 runs to 14 residues. The CDR3 reads CASSFPEGPYEQYF. The CDR3 DNA reads as TGTGCCAGCAGCTTCCCGGAAGGCCCCTACGAGCAGTACTTC. The full variable domain, completed using reference TRBV11-3 and TRBJ2-7, is EAGVVQSPRYKIIEKKQPVAFWCNPISGHNTLYWYLQNLGQGPELLIRYENEEAVDDSQLPKDRFSAERLKGVDSTLKIQPAELGDSAVYLCASSFPEGPYEQYFGPGTRLTVT.

V gene TRBV10-1 combines with J gene TRBJ2-7; D remains ambiguous. The V gene lost 5 bases and the J gene lost 1 base, with 24 bases spanning the gap. The V gene's germline CDR1 is WNHNN and CDR2 SYGVQD (reference sequence). This CDR3 region has 18 residues. CDR3 nucleotides: TGCGCCAGCAGTTCCCCCACCGCCGTCGGCCTAATTTCCTACGAGCAGTACTTC. It specifies CASSSPTAVGLISYEQYF.

The chain employs TRBV19 and TRBJ1-5, with 9 bases matching TRBD1. J was trimmed by 2 bases and V by 2 bases; bases with no gene match: 4. CDR3 size: 16 residues. Germline CDR1 and CDR2: LNHDA and SQIVND (reference sequence). The CDR3 nucleotides read TGTGCCAGTAGTATATGGACAGGGGTAGGCAATCAGCCCCAGCATTTT. This gives the protein CASSIWTGVGNQPQHF.

This clone occurred a few times. The chain links TRBV5-1 to TRBJ1-5; D gene unclear. The V end lost 1 base, the J end lost 6 bases, and 8 bases lay between the germline ends. The germline V gene encodes CDR1 SGHRS and CDR2 YFSETQ. The CDR3 runs to 13 residues. The CDR3 here is CASSLRGSQPQHF. The CDR3, as DNA: TGCGCCAGCAGCTTGAGAGGTAGTCAGCCCCAGCATTTT.

The rearrangement uses TRBV5-1 and TRBJ1-2; unclear D gene. Trimming shortened V by 2 bases and J by 0 bases, and 5 bases separated the two germline ends. Germline V gives CDR1 SGHRS, CDR2 YFSETQ. The CDR3 runs 13 residues. The CDR3 region is CASSFSANYGYTF. For the CDR3, the DNA is TGCGCCAGCAGCTTCAGTGCTAACTATGGCTACACCTTC.

The V gene is TRBV6-2 or TRBV6-3, the J gene TRBJ2-7; 10 bases agree with TRBD2. The CDR3 consists of 16 residues. Germline V gene data show CDR1 as MNHEY and CDR2 as SVGEGT. V was pared by 2 bases and J by 7 bases, with 11 bases of the junction left unmatched. The chain's CDR3 is CASSYASGRLNGEQYF. CDR3 bases: TGTGCCAGCAGTTACGCTAGCGGGAGACTAAATGGTGAGCAGTACTTC.

The V and J genes are TRBV7-8 and TRBJ1-1; 9 nucleotides match TRBD1. The CDR3 is 13 residues long. Losses at the gene ends were 7 bases for V and 3 bases for J; bases not matched to a gene: 3. Germline CDR1 and CDR2: SGHVS and FQNEAQ. In DNA form, the CDR3 reads TGTGCCAGCACCCGGGACAGGGACACTGAAGCTTTCTTT. Its translation: CASTRDRDTEAFF.

V gene TRBV3-1 (or the pseudogene TRBV3-2) combines with J gene TRBJ2-7, with 8 bases lining up with TRBD2. The CDR3 runs 14 residues. Germline V lookup: CDR1 LGHDT, CDR2 YNNKEL (reference sequence). J gave up 2 bases and V 4 bases, and 4 bases lay outside the gene matches. CDR3 sequence reads: CASSPSGSAYEQYF. CDR3 coding DNA: TGTGCCAGCAGCCCGAGCGGGAGCGCCTACGAGCAGTACTTC.

J is TRBJ1-3 and V is TRBV9, with D uncertain. Per the germline V gene, CDR1 is SGDLS and CDR2 is YYNGEE. This CDR3 comprises 15 residues. The V gene lost 2 bases and the J gene lost 1 base, with 10 bases spanning the gap. CDR3 sequence (DNA): TGTGCCAGCAGCGTTTCGGGTTCTTCTGGAAACACCATATATTTT. As protein: CASSVSGSSGNTIYF. Looking up the rest from reference TRBV9 and TRBJ1-3 gives the full variable domain: DSGVTQTPKHLITATGQRVTLRCSPRSGDLSVYWYQQSLDQGLQFLIQYYNGEERAKGNILERFSAQQFPDLHSELNLSSLELGDSALYFCASSVSGSSGNTIYFGEGSWLTVV.

This sequence joins TRBV4-1 and TRBJ2-2; the D gene is possibly TRBD2 (6 bases). The CDR3 runs to 20 residues. Looked up from germline, CDR1 is MGHRA and CDR2 is YSYEKL. Trimming removed 1 base at V and 6 bases at J, with 27 bases between. CDR3 amino acids: CASSQVGRGFGLNLAGELFF. Here the CDR3 DNA reads TGCGCCAGCAGCCAAGTCGGGAGAGGGTTCGGCCTTAATTTAGCCGGGGAGCTGTTTTTT.

The V gene is TRBV9, the J gene TRBJ1-4; 7 positions agree with TRBD1. CDR1 is SGDLS and CDR2 is YYNGEE in the germline V gene. V lost 3 bases to trimming and J lost 5 bases; unmatched junction nucleotides: 7. This CDR3 comprises 15 residues. The CDR3 DNA follows: TGTGCCAGCAGCGAGGGGGGACAGACCAATGAAAAACTGTTTTTT. It translates to CASSEGGQTNEKLFF.

The chain couples TRBV10-3 to TRBJ1-3; unclear D gene. V was pared by 3 bases and J by 0 bases, with 9 bases between. Germline CDR1 and CDR2: ENHRY and SYGVKD. This CDR3 region has 15 residues. CDR3 DNA sequence: TGTGCCATCAGTGAAAGCAGCTTCTCTGGAAACACCATATATTTT. It yields the protein CAISESSFSGNTIYF.